This TCR beta chain came from a study of T cells after posttransplantation cyclophosphamide. Findings and caveats of the study: Donor-recipient repertoire similarity was low at 1-2 months, rising over year one. Recipient CMV seropositivity and CMV reactivation strongly tracked TRB clonality.

Data came from immunoSEQ multiplex PCR; TCRdb stores just in-frame clones and leaves some out. The table lists tens of thousands of clones, around 91% of them singletons. V shed 0 bases and J 7 bases; nucleotides not matched to a gene: 6. Germline CDR1 and CDR2: LNHNV and YYDKDF (reference sequence). The CDR3 totals 16 residues. This clone has a handful of counts. Its antigen is still unknown. Treatment was busulfan-fludarabine conditioning, a marrow graft, and cyclophosphamide on days +3 and +4. This sequence originates from a male patient aged 60-69 years who received an allogeneic stem cell transplant from a related donor and was CMV-positive. Some of these T cells may belong to the graft donor. This chain joins TRBV15 and TRBJ2-3; 11 nucleotides align to TRBD1. The material was PBMCs, obtained less than 70 days after allogeneic stem cell transplant with posttransplant cyclophosphamide. In DNA, the CDR3 is TGTGCCACCAGCAGAGATTCCGGGACAGGGGGGAATACGCAGTATTTT. This gives the protein CATSRDSGTGGNTQYF.